This T cell receptor (beta chain) was observed in a study of control samples from healthy donors and cancer patients. The CDR3 runs 15 residues. From germline, CDR1 is SGHAT and CDR2 FQNNGV. V lost 5 bases, J lost 3 bases, and 15 bases lay in between. Generated by immunoSEQ multiplex PCR, the TCRdb table keeps only in-frame clones and is missing some. Of 40,000 to 50,000 clones listed, roughly 77% were seen once; the top ten hold 17%. This clone occurred a few times. The chain links TRBV11-2 to TRBJ2-3, with D perhaps TRBD1 (6 bases). The TCR comes from a male donor with melanoma. The specimen was formalin-fixed, paraffin-embedded tissue. In DNA form, the CDR3 reads TGTGCCAGCAGCGGAAGGGGGATATTGACAGATACGCAGTATTTT. Translation: CASSGRGILTDTQYF. Full variable domain (remainder filled in from reference TRBV11-2 and TRBJ2-3): EAGVAQSPRYKIIEKRQSVAFWCNPISGHATLYWYQQILGQGPKLLIQFQNNGVVDDSQLPKDRFSAERLKGVDSTLKIQPAKLEDSAVYLCASSGRGILTDTQYFGPGTRLTVL.